The 29 T cell receptor beta chains given below trace back to one sample, sequenced in a study of Graves' ophthalmopathy and Graves' hyperthyroidism (dated by TCRdb to 2016 to 2019). These reads were obtained on an Illumina HiSeq 2000. For repertoire sequencing, TCR beta CDR3 regions were amplified from RNA transcripts. HTBI primers and the Qiagen OneStep RT-PCR kit were used in a first-round RT-PCR, which was followed by a second-round multiplex PCR, size selection and purification. TCRdb trimmed public reads at Q25 via fastp, called clones via MiXCR and kept in-frame beta chains. Entries are consolidated by CDR3 protein sequence, retaining the most common genes and DNA. The sample contains around 1.1 million distinct CDR3 sequences, about two fifths of them found a single time. The top ten clonotypes cover over 8.5% of the sample. The specimen was peripheral blood or thyroid tissue (not recorded which). The receptor set was obtained from an adult man with Graves' hyperthyroidism.

Note on this clonotype: This may be a read error: a much more frequent sequence differs by one nucleotide. The V and J genes are TRBV12-3 or TRBV12-4 and TRBJ2-5; 7 nucleotides agree with TRBD1. The CDR3 loop spans 16 amino acids. The junction had 11 bases not matched to a gene; V was cut back by 6 bases and J by 1 base. The CDR3 sequence is CASSAGTARSQETQYF. The CDR3 region has the DNA TGTGCCAGCAGCGCCGGGACAGCCAGAAGCCAAGAGACCCAGTACTTC.

There are many counts of this clonotype. V and J are TRBV25-1 and TRBJ1-2, with D uncertain. Germline lookup yields CDR1 MGHDK and CDR2 SYGVNS. This CDR3 has 13 amino acids. V lost 10 bases and J 3 bases, leaving 15 bases between the germline ends. The CDR3 DNA sequence: TGTGCCACTAAAGAGGACGGGGACTATGGCTACACCTTC. Protein sequence: CATKEDGDYGYTF.

As regards this clonotype: A read error is possible here, since a much larger clone lies one base away. The CDR3 region has the DNA TGTGCCAGCAGCTTAGGGCAGCACCAAGAGACCCAGTACTTC. It translates to CASSLGQHQETQYF. V usage is TRBV11-1 and J usage is TRBJ2-5; no reliable D call. This CDR3 contains 14 residues. V was shortened by 1 base and J by 0 bases, with 6 bases between the two germline ends. The germline V gene encodes CDR1 SGHAT and CDR2 FQDESV (reference sequence).

At least ten counts were recorded for this clonotype. The genes are TRBV7-9 and TRBJ2-5; maybe TRBD1 (5 bases). This CDR3 region has 13 residues. Trimming took 5 bases from V and 4 from J, leaving 11 bases between them. CDR1 and CDR2 from the germline V gene are SEHNR and FQNEAQ (reference sequence). The CDR3 DNA follows: TGTGCCAGCAGCCCAGGGCAGGCAGAGACCCAGTACTTC. Its protein product is CASSPGQAETQYF.

Many counts were recorded for this clonotype. The rearrangement uses TRBV10-3 and TRBJ2-2; D gene uncertain. Germline values: CDR1 ENHRY, CDR2 SYGVKD. This CDR3 contains 14 residues. V was clipped by 6 bases and J by 3 bases, with 11 bases between them. The CDR3 reads CAISGVRHTGELFF. DNA for the CDR3: TGTGCCATCAGCGGTGTTAGACACACCGGGGAGCTGTTTTTT.

This clonotype was seen a few times. This chain connects TRBV7-9 to TRBJ1-1, with D unresolved. The CDR3 covers 11 residues. V was trimmed by 1 base and J by 10 bases, leaving 7 bases between them. The germline gives CDR1 SEHNR, CDR2 FQNEAQ (reference sequence). CDR3 loop: CASSLVAGAFF. For the CDR3, the DNA is TGTGCCAGCAGCTTAGTGGCGGGAGCTTTCTTT.

The chain links TRBV7-9 to TRBJ2-7, with TRBD1 matching over 8 bases. V was clipped by 6 bases and J by 0 bases; unmatched bases: 7. Germline-derived CDR1 and CDR2 are SEHNR and FQNEAQ (reference sequence). The CDR3 is 15 amino acids. CDR3 in amino acids: CASSGDRLVSYEQYF. The CDR3 DNA is TGTGCCAGCAGTGGGGACAGGCTTGTCTCCTACGAGCAGTACTTC.

This clonotype was detected once. The chain has TRBV7-9 and TRBJ2-2; D uncertain. The CDR3 runs to 15 residues. The germline V gene encodes CDR1 SEHNR and CDR2 FQNEAQ (reference sequence). The V end was cut by 5 bases, the J end by 1 base, with 11 bases between. This CDR3 reads CASSRFVQNTGELFF. In nucleotides, the CDR3 is TGTGCCAGCAGCAGATTCGTCCAGAACACCGGGGAGCTGTTTTTT.

The gene calls are TRBV10-3 and TRBJ1-1, with D possibly matching TRBD1 (6 bases). V lost 11 bases, J lost 0 bases, and 7 bases lay in between. CDR3 length: 11 amino acids. Germline lookup yields CDR1 ENHRY and CDR2 SYGVKD. In DNA form, the CDR3 reads TGTGCCGACAGGATGAACACTGAAGCTTTCTTT. It is translated as CADRMNTEAFF.

V usage is TRBV2 and J usage is TRBJ2-2, with a tentative D call TRBD2 (6 bases). The V end lost 7 bases, the J end lost 0 bases, and 15 bases lay between the germline ends. Looked up from germline, CDR1 is SNHLY and CDR2 is FYNNEI. The CDR3 runs 16 residues. Here the CDR3 DNA reads TGTGCCAGCATGTCGACGGGACTCGCGAACACCGGGGAGCTGTTTTTT. This translates into CASMSTGLANTGELFF.

The sample holds many counts of this clonotype. The V call is TRBV5-8, the J call TRBJ1-2; D call uncertain. The CDR3 runs to 14 residues. V was cut by 4 bases and J by 7 bases, with 17 bases left in between. In germline, CDR1 is SGHTS, CDR2 YDEGEE. In DNA form, the CDR3 reads TGTGCCAGCAGCCCATCTACGCACCCATTTGGCTACACCTTC. Translating gives CASSPSTHPFGYTF.

This clonotype was seen ten or more times. The CDR3 sequence: CSAQQGYEQYF. CDR3 sequence (DNA): TGCAGTGCGCAGCAGGGCTACGAGCAGTACTTC. The chain joins TRBV20-1 to TRBJ2-7, with D perhaps matching TRBD1 (5 bases). The ends were cut back, 6 bases at V and 3 bases at J, with 9 bases in the middle. CDR3 length equals 11 residues. CDR1 and CDR2 from the germline V gene are DFQATT and SNEGSKA (reference sequence).

The chain uses TRBV10-2 and TRBJ2-7; perhaps TRBD1 as D (5 bases). Trimming removed 3 bases from V and 5 bases from J, with 17 bases in between. This CDR3 contains 15 residues. Germline V CDR1 and CDR2: WSHSY, SAAADI. As DNA, the CDR3 is TGCGCCAGCAGTGACTCCGGGCAGGGTTTCGACGAGCAGTACTTC. This sequence encodes CASSDSGQGFDEQYF.

This rearrangement joins TRBV25-1 to TRBJ2-5, with D maybe TRBD1 (5 bases). The ends were cut back, 8 bases at V and 5 bases at J, with 15 bases in the middle. The CDR3 length is 13 residues. Germline loops: CDR1 MGHDK, CDR2 SYGVNS. The CDR3 loop reads CASVGAGLETQYF. The DNA of the CDR3 is TGTGCCAGCGTTGGGGCAGGGTTGGAGACCCAGTACTTC.

The rearrangement links TRBV30 to TRBJ1-1; D remains ambiguous. The CDR3 has 12 amino acids. CDR1 is GTSNPN and CDR2 is SVGIG in the germline V gene (reference sequence). Trimming took off 0 bases at V and 7 bases at J, with 9 bases between the two ends. The CDR3 region has the DNA TGTGCCTGGAGTGTAAGGTTCATTGAAGCTTTCTTT. It is translated as CAWSVRFIEAFF.

V usage is TRBV4-1 and J usage is TRBJ1-1; no firm D call. CDR1 is MGHRA and CDR2 is YSYEKL in the germline V gene. This CDR3 region has 12 residues. Trimming left V 6 bases short and J 5 bases short, with 10 bases between. The DNA of the CDR3 is TGCGCCAGCAGGTTGGGGTCTACTGAAGCTTTCTTT. Translating it yields CASRLGSTEAFF.

The chain's CDR3 is CASTRGVYGYTF. CDR3 DNA sequence: TGTGCCAGCACGAGGGGAGTCTATGGCTACACCTTC. J is TRBJ1-2 and V is TRBV28; tentatively, D is TRBD1 (5 bases). Germline CDR1 MDHEN, CDR2 SYDVKM. V lost 7 bases, J lost 4 bases, and 10 bases lay in between. The CDR3 contains 12 residues.

The chain carries TRBV20-1 and TRBJ2-7; 14 bases are shared with TRBD2. Germline assignment: CDR1 DFQATT and CDR2 SNEGSKA (reference sequence). V shed 0 bases, J shed 4 bases, and the junction held 5 bases outside the gene matches. This CDR3 spans 16 amino acids. CDR3 DNA sequence: TGCAGTGCTAGAGACGGGACTAGCGGGAGCTGGTACGAGCAGTACTTC. Translating gives CSARDGTSGSWYEQYF.

V is TRBV10-3 and J is TRBJ2-7, with 7 bases identical to TRBD1. Germline values: CDR1 ENHRY, CDR2 SYGVKD. The CDR3 has 15 residues. The trim removed 8 bases at V and 3 bases at J, leaving 13 bases unmatched. CDR3 amino acids: CAIGLAGTAYYEQYF. For the CDR3, the DNA is TGTGCCATCGGGCTTGCCGGGACAGCCTACTACGAGCAGTACTTC.

CDR3 sequence (DNA): TGCAGTGCTAGAGGGGGTCTGGACGAGCAGTACTTC. Protein sequence: CSARGGLDEQYF. V usage is TRBV20-1 and J usage is TRBJ2-7; D unclear. Trimming removed 1 base at V and 5 bases at J, with 9 bases between. The CDR3 totals 12 residues. CDR1 is DFQATT and CDR2 is SNEGSKA in the germline V gene (reference sequence).

In DNA, the CDR3 is TGCAGTGCTAGAGATGGAAGGGTAAACACCGGGGAGCTGTTTTTT. This codes for CSARDGRVNTGELFF. The chain joins TRBV20-1 to TRBJ2-2; no definite D call. Germline CDR1 and CDR2: DFQATT and SNEGSKA (reference sequence). V lost 0 bases to trimming and J lost 2 bases, with 10 bases between them. There are 15 residues in the CDR3.

This chain uses TRBV7-9 with TRBJ1-2, with 10 bases identical to TRBD1. Germline trimming cut 7 bases from V and 8 bases from J; bases unmatched to any gene: 10. The CDR3 consists of 14 residues. CDR1 SEHNR and CDR2 FQNEAQ come from the germline V gene (reference sequence). The CDR3 DNA reads TGTGCCAGCATCGACCCGCCGACAGGGGGCGGCTACACCTTC. Amino acids: CASIDPPTGGGYTF.

Ten or more counts support this clonotype. The gene calls are TRBV12-3 or TRBV12-4 and TRBJ1-5, with no clear D. Trimming removed 7 bases from V and 6 bases from J, with 10 bases in between. The CDR3 spans 12 residues. The CDR3 reads CASTRSGQPQHF. In nucleotides, the CDR3 is TGTGCCAGCACCCGCTCGGGTCAGCCCCAGCATTTT.

Many counts were recorded for this clonotype. This chain uses TRBV20-1 with TRBJ1-5, with TRBD1 matching 9 bases. Germline CDR1 and CDR2: DFQATT and SNEGSKA (reference sequence). CDR3 length: 15 residues. The V and J ends lost 2 bases and 1 base, in that order; junction bases with no gene match: 3. CDR3 coding DNA: TGCAGTGCTAGACCCGACAGGGGGAGCAATCAGCCCCAGCATTTT. Protein product: CSARPDRGSNQPQHF.

The table lists this clonotype with many counts. The rearrangement uses TRBV7-9 and TRBJ1-2; the D gene is possibly TRBD1 (5 bases). CDR1 and CDR2 from the germline V gene are SEHNR and FQNEAQ (reference sequence). The CDR3 spans 12 residues. Trimming left V 3 bases short and J 14 bases short, with 16 bases between. This chain's CDR3 is CASSLEGLPWTF. The CDR3 DNA reads TGTGCCAGCAGCTTGGAGGGACTTCCCTGGACCTTC.

In its sample, this clonotype was seen many times. Here the CDR3 reads CSVDPTGTYGYTF. In nucleotides, the CDR3 is TGCAGCGTTGACCCTACAGGGACCTATGGCTACACCTTC. The chain employs TRBV29-1 and TRBJ1-2; D perhaps matches TRBD1 (6 bases). The V end lost 3 bases, the J end lost 4 bases, and 12 bases lay between the germline ends. This CDR3 has 13 amino acids. Germline CDR1 SQVTM, CDR2 ANQGSEA.

In this sample, this clonotype turned up many times. The chain carries TRBV29-1 and TRBJ1-2; 7 positions match TRBD1. CDR3 length equals 14 residues. Losses at the gene ends were 5 bases for V and 6 bases for J; bases not matched to a gene: 12. CDR1 and CDR2 (germline): SQVTM, ANQGSEA. The CDR3 region has the DNA TGCAGCGTTTTCCACCCGACAGGGCGGAATGGCTACACCTTC. Translated: CSVFHPTGRNGYTF.

This clonotype was seen ten or more times. This could be a read error, since a much larger clone is one nucleotide away. This chain joins TRBV9 and TRBJ2-6, with D uncertain. Germline V lookup: CDR1 SGDLS, CDR2 YYNGEE. This CDR3 spans 14 amino acids. Trimming shortened V by 4 bases and J by 0 bases, and 5 bases separated the two germline ends. This chain's CDR3 is CASSPSSGANVLTF. The CDR3 DNA reads as TGTGCCAGCAGCCCGAGCTCTGGGGCCAACGTCCTGACTTTC.

This clonotype was seen once. V and J are TRBV20-1 and TRBJ1-5, with no clear D. V was clipped by 7 bases and J by 5 bases, with 9 bases between them. Per the germline V gene, CDR1 is DFQATT and CDR2 is SNEGSKA (reference sequence). The CDR3 extends over 11 amino acids. The CDR3 loop reads CSVRGHQPQHF. CDR3 DNA: TGCAGTGTCAGAGGGCATCAGCCCCAGCATTTT.